This TCR beta chain is from a study of T cell responses to AZD1222 COVID-19 vaccine. Study-wide results and caveats: The CD4 TCRs associated with vaccination extended across spike and predominated at 160-218 and 743-854. The donors showed a predominance of white British ancestry and of females, with possible underestimation of clonal diversity.

Only in-frame clones appear in the TCRdb table, and some are missing; sequencing was by immunoSEQ multiplex PCR. The repertoire holds approximately 150,000 clones, with over 85% as singletons. V dropped 9 bases and J dropped 5; count of bases not matched to a gene: 9. This CDR3 contains 14 residues. Germline assignment: CDR1 LNHDA and CDR2 SQIVND (reference sequence). For this clone: The antigen is undetermined.

The rearrangement uses TRBV19 and TRBJ1-2; the match to TRBD1 covers 10 bases. The sequence was obtained from an adult in good health. Here the sequenced sample was peripheral blood, taken on day 0 of AZD1222 vaccination. The CDR3 coding sequence is TGTGCCAGCACCGACAAGGGACAGGGGTATGGCTACACCTTC. Protein sequence: CASTDKGQGYGYTF.